These 15 T cell receptor beta chains were all obtained from the same sample, sequenced in a study of T cells in narcolepsy. Some clones are missing from TCRdb's copy, which holds only in-frame ones; the method was immunoSEQ multiplex PCR. The repertoire holds approximately 38,000 clones, roughly 90% seen once, with more than 0.8% in the top ten. The sample consisted of CD45RA- memory CD4+ T cells from PBMCs. These receptors came from a human donor with narcolepsy.

This clone is a singleton in its sample. CDR3 bases: TGTGCCAGCAGCTTAGCGCGCCAAGAGACCCAGTACTTC. This encodes CASSLARQETQYF. The chain has TRBV7-2 and TRBJ2-5; D is ambiguous. The CDR3 length is 13 residues. V dropped 0 bases and J dropped 1 base, with 3 bases sitting between them. Germline CDR1 is SGHTA and CDR2 is FQGNSA.

This chain joins TRBV7-3 and TRBJ2-7; 8 bases agree with TRBD1. This CDR3 comprises 15 residues. With V trimmed by 6 bases and J by 2 bases, 9 bases remained unmatched. Germline values: CDR1 SGHTA, CDR2 FQGTGA. DNA of the CDR3: TGTGCCAGCAGTGCAGACAGGGGCCCGCCCTACGAGCAGTACTTC. As protein: CASSADRGPPYEQYF.

V usage is TRBV2 and J usage is TRBJ2-2; D is perhaps TRBD1 or TRBD2 (5 bases each). This CDR3 has 13 amino acids. Germline values: CDR1 SNHLY, CDR2 FYNNEI. V lost 8 bases to trimming and J lost 3 bases, with 10 bases between them. DNA for the CDR3: TGTGCCAGCGCTGAGGGGTACACCGGGGAGCTGTTTTTT. It encodes CASAEGYTGELFF.

This clone was counted between two and nine times. The V and J genes are TRBV19 and TRBJ1-2; 7 bases agree with TRBD1. V shed 5 bases, J shed 0 bases, and the junction held 3 bases outside the gene matches. This CDR3 spans 14 amino acids. Germline V gene sequence: CDR1 LNHDA, CDR2 SQIVND (reference sequence). CDR3 amino acids: CASSFGTANYGYTF. The CDR3 DNA follows: TGTGCCAGTAGTTTCGGGACAGCTAACTATGGCTACACCTTC.

This clone was seen just once. The rearrangement links TRBV5-5 to TRBJ2-5; D is uncertain. CDR1 and CDR2 from the germline V gene are SGHKS and YYEKEE (reference sequence). The CDR3 sequence is 11 residues long. V gave up 4 bases and J gave up 7 bases, with 8 bases separating them. The CDR3 loop reads CASSLLGTQYF. CDR3 nucleotide sequence: TGTGCCAGCAGCCTCCTCGGGACCCAGTACTTC.

This chain uses TRBV9 with TRBJ2-7; the match to TRBD1 covers 11 bases. J gave up 4 bases and V 3 bases, and 9 bases lay outside the gene matches. Germline CDR1 reads SGDLS; CDR2 reads YYNGEE. This CDR3 is built from 16 residues. The CDR3 region has the DNA TGTGCCAGCAGCGCCAAGGGACAGGGGGGAGTTTACGAGCAGTACTTC. It translates to CASSAKGQGGVYEQYF.

The chain combines TRBV5-6 with TRBJ1-5, with TRBD1 as a possible D gene (5 bases). The length of the CDR3 is 16 residues. V was shortened by 1 base and J by 3 bases, with 14 bases between the two germline ends. From germline, CDR1 is SGHDT and CDR2 YYEEEE. The CDR3 DNA reads as TGTGCCAGCAGCTTGACGACAGCCAAGCTCAATCAGCCCCAGCATTTT. The encoded protein is CASSLTTAKLNQPQHF.

The chain carries TRBV7-2 and TRBJ2-3; TRBD2 matches at 10 bases. This CDR3 contains 18 residues. In germline, CDR1 is SGHTA, CDR2 FQGNSA. After removal of 1 base from V and 5 bases from J, the junction contained 12 bases not matched to a gene. CDR3 nucleotides: TGTGCCAGCAGCTTAGTCAGTTCTAGCGGGAGTGAAAGAGATACGCAGTATTTT. As protein: CASSLVSSSGSERDTQYF.

The chain is built from TRBV2 and TRBJ2-5; weak D call: TRBD1 (6 bases). The J call is in doubt because the DNA end fits TRBJ2-7 better. The CDR3 spans 13 residues. CDR1 and CDR2 from the germline V gene are SNHLY and FYNNEI. The CDR3 nucleotides read TGTGCCAGCAGTTTAAGACAGGCCTACGAGCAGTACTTC. Protein: CASSLRQAYEQYF.

This clone was detected only once. The rearrangement links TRBV27 to TRBJ2-7; 7 bases align to TRBD1. The CDR3 runs 16 residues. Trimming removed 6 bases from V and 5 bases from J; junction bases left unmatched: 16. From germline, CDR1 is MNHEY and CDR2 SMNVEV (reference sequence). As DNA, the CDR3 is TGTGCCAGCAGGCTGACTTATGACAGGGTCGGGCACGAGCAGTACTTC. This codes for CASRLTYDRVGHEQYF.

The chain is built from TRBV6-5 and TRBJ2-1; D is perhaps TRBD1 or TRBD2 (5 bases each). Germline V gives CDR1 MNHEY, CDR2 SVGAGI. V was pared by 11 bases and J by 0 bases, with 11 bases between. The CDR3 is 13 amino acids. The DNA for the CDR3 is TGTGCCGTCTGGGGGAGCTCCTACAATGAGCAGTTCTTC. It is translated as CAVWGSSYNEQFF.

This rearrangement joins TRBV7-3 to TRBJ2-4, with 11 bases lining up with TRBD2. J gave up 0 bases and V 5 bases, and 9 bases lay outside the gene matches. The CDR3 consists of 18 residues. Germline V gene sequence: CDR1 SGHTA, CDR2 FQGTGA. DNA of the CDR3: TGTGCCAGCAGCCCACGGTTTAGCGGGGGGGTAGCCAAAAACATTCAGTACTTC. Protein product: CASSPRFSGGVAKNIQYF.

The V gene is TRBV11-1, the J gene TRBJ2-7, with D tentatively TRBD1 (5 bases). V was shortened by 5 bases and J by 7 bases, with 15 bases between the two germline ends. The germline CDR1 and CDR2 sequences are SGHAT and FQDESV (reference sequence). This CDR3 region has 13 residues. CDR3 nucleotide sequence: TGTGCCAGCAGCGTAAGACAGACGAGGGAGCAGTACTTC. This translates into CASSVRQTREQYF.

The rearrangement joins TRBV5-4 to TRBJ2-7; D not resolved. This CDR3 is built from 15 residues. Trimming took off 1 base at V and 5 bases at J, with 16 bases between the two ends. Germline V gene sequence: CDR1 SGHNT, CDR2 YYREEE (reference sequence). DNA of the CDR3: TGTGCCAGCAGCTTGTACCAGCTAGTCGGAAACGAGCAGTACTTC. This gives the protein CASSLYQLVGNEQYF.

The chain employs TRBV5-4 and TRBJ1-6; D call uncertain. The germline V gene has CDR1 SGHNT and CDR2 YYREEE (reference sequence). Trimming removed 0 bases from V and 5 bases from J, with 9 bases in between. This CDR3 is built from 15 residues. CDR3 DNA sequence: TGTGCCAGCAGCTTGGCGGACGGAGATAATTCACCCCTCCACTTT. It encodes CASSLADGDNSPLHF.